This T cell receptor (beta chain) was recorded in a study of cytomegalovirus exposure and HLA in healthy donors. The germline gives CDR1 MDHEN, CDR2 SYDVKM. The CDR3 sequence is 14 residues long. The germline V and J ends were trimmed by 6 bases and 2 bases, with 14 bases remaining between them. In regard to this clone: Its matching antigen is unknown.

In the PCR, 60 Vbeta and 13 Jbeta primers were used. Libraries were prepared by immunoSEQ multiplex PCR; TCRdb keeps only in-frame clonotypes and omits some of them. The sample consists of around 190,000 clones, about nine tenths of them appearing once. The study, taken as a whole, reports: Among TCR beta chains, those listed as cytomegalovirus-associated numbered some 170.

The TCR sequence derives from a boy between 2 and 10 years old in good health and CMV-seronegative. The chain joins TRBV28 to TRBJ2-7; perhaps TRBD2 as D (6 bases). Sequencing was carried out using PBMCs. The CDR3 coding sequence is TGTGCCAGCAGGATTAGCGGCCCGACCTACGAGCAGTACTTC. Amino acids: CASRISGPTYEQYF.